Listed below are T cell receptor beta chains from one sample, sequenced in a study of beta chain features in type 1 diabetes. Profiled with immunoSEQ multiplex PCR; TCRdb holds only in-frame clones, not every one. This sample has 430,000 or so clones, with about 10% found just once. The specimen sequenced was naive CD4+ T cells from blood. The receptors derive from a woman between 18 and 29 years old in good health. Both conserved end residues are part of each CDR3. Fields, in order: J gene, D gene, V gene, clone size, CDR3 protein, CDR3 DNA. The D gene is left open where the match is weak. Some rows have no size entry. The others give once, few or many, or a class for an expanded clone.

TRBJ1-5,TRBD1,TRBV4-3,-,CASSQVGLERDRGPQHF,TGCGCCAGCAGCCAAGTCGGGCTAGAAAGGGACAGAGGACCCCAGCATTTT
TRBJ2-5,-,TRBV7-2,few,CASSTSSQETQYF,TGTGCCAGCAGCACTTCAAGTCAAGAGACCCAGTACTTC
TRBJ2-4,-,TRBV18,-,CASSPLQRDIQYF,TGTGCCAGCTCACCACTTCAGAGGGACATTCAGTACTTC
TRBJ2-7,-,TRBV10-3,few,CAISDSVGKSYEQYF,TGTGCCATCAGTGATTCCGTCGGAAAATCCTACGAGCAGTACTTC
TRBJ1-6,-,TRBV2,few,CASSEDSYNSPLHF,TGTGCCAGCAGTGAAGACAGCTACAATTCACCCCTCCACTTT
TRBJ2-5,TRBD1,TRBV28,-,CASSFAGTGQETQYF,TGTGCCAGCAGTTTCGCCGGGACAGGGCAAGAGACCCAGTACTTC
TRBJ1-5,-,TRBV30,many,CAWSVRAGGQPQHF,TGTGCCTGGAGTGTACGGGCCGGAGGTCAGCCCCAGCATTTT
TRBJ2-1,-,TRBV14,few,CASSQTYYNEQFF,TGTGCCAGCAGCCAAACCTACTACAATGAGCAGTTCTTC
TRBJ2-5,TRBD2,TRBV9,few,CASSDGLAGVLETQYF,TGTGCCAGCAGCGACGGACTAGCGGGGGTTCTAGAGACCCAGTACTTC
TRBJ2-1,-,TRBV27,-,CASSLLMGNEQFF,TGTGCCAGCAGTTTATTGATGGGCAATGAGCAGTTCTTC
TRBJ2-3,TRBD2,TRBV15,-,CATSVGGVLTDTQYF,TGTGCCACCAGCGTTGGGGGGGTGTTGACAGATACGCAGTATTTT
TRBJ2-3,TRBD2,TRBV12-5,few,CASGSTASGGLVFTRTQYF,TGTGCTAGTGGTTCAACCGCCTCCGGAGGACTAGTCTTTACTAGGACGCAGTATTTT